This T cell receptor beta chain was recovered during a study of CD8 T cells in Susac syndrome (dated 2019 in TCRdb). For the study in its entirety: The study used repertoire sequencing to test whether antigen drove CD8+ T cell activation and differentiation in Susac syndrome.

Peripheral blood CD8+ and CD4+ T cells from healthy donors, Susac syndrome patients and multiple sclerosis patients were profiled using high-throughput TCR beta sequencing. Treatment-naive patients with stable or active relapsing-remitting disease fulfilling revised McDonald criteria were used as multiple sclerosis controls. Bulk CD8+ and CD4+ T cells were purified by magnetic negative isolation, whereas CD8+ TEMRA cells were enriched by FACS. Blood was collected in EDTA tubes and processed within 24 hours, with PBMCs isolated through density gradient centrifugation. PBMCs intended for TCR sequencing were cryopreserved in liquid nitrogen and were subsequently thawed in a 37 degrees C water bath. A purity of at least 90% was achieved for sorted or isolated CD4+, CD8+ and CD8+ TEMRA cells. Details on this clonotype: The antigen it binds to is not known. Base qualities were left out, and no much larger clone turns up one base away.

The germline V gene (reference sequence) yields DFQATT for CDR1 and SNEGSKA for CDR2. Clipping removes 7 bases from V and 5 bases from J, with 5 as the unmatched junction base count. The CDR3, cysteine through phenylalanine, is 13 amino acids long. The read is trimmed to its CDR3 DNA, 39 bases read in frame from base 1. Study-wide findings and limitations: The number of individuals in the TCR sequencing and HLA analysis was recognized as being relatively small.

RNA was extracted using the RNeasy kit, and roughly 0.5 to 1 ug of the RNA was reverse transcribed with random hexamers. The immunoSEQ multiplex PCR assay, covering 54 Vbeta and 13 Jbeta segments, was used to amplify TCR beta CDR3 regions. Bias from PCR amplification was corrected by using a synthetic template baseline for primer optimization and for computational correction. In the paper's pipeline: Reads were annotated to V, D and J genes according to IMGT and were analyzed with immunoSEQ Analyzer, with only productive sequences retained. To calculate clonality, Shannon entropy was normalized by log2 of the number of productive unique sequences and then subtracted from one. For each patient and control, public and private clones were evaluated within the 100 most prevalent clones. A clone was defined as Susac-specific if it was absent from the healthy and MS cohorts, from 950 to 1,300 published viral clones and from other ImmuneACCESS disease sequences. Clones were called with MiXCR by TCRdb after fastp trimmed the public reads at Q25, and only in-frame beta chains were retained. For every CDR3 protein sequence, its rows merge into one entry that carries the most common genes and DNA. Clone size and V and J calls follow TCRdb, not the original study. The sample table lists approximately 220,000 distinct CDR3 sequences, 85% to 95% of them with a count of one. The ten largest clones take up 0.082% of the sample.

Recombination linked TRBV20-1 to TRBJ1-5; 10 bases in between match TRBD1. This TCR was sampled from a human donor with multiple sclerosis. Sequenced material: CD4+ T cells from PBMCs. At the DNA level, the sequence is TGCAGTGGTAGGGACAGGGGAGATCAGCCCCAGCATTTT. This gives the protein CSGRDRGDQPQHF.